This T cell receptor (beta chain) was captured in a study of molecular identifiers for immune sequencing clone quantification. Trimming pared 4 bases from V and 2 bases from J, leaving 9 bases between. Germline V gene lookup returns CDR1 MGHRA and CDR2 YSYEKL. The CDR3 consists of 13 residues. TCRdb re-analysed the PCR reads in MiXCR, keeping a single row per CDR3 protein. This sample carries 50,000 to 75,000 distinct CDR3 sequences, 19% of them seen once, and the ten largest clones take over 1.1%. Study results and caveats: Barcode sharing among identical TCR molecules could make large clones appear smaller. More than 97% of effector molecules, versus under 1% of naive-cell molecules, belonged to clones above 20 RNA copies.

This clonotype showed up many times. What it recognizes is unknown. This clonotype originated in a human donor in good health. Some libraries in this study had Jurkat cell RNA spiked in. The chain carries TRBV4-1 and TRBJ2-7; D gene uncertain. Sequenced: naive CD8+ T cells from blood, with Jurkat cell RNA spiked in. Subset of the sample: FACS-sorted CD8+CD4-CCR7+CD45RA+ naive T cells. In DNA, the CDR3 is TGCGCCAGCAGCCCCCCGGGTCCCTACGAGCAGTACTTC. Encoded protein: CASSPPGPYEQYF.